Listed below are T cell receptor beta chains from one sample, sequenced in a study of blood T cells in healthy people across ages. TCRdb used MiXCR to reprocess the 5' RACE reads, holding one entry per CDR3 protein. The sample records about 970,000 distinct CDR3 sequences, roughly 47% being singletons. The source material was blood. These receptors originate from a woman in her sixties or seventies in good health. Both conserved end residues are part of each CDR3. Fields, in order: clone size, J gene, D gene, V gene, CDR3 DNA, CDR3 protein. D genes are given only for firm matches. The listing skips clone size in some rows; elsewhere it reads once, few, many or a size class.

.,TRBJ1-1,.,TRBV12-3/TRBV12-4,TGTGCCAGCAGTTTGGGGGGGGCATCTTTCTTT,CASSLGGASFF
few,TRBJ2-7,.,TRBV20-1,TGCAGTGCTACTAGGAAGTACGAGCAGTACTTC,CSATRKYEQYF
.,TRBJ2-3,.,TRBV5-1,TGCGCCAGCAGCTTTTGGAGGGACAGCACAGATACGCAGTATTTT,CASSFWRDSTDTQYF
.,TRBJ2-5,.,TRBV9,TGTGCCAGCGGCGAAGAAGAGGTCATCGAGACCCAGTACTTC,CASGEEEVIETQYF
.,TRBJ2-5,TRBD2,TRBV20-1,TGCAGTGCCAGCAAGGGACTAGCGGGAAGGGAGACCCAGTACTTC,CSASKGLAGRETQYF
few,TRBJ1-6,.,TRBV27,TGTGCCAGCAGTTTAAAGCATTCACCCCTCCACTTT,CASSLKHSPLHF
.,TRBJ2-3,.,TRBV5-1,TGCGCCAGCAGCTTCCCACAACGGGAGTGGACAGATACGCAGTATTTT,CASSFPQREWTDTQYF
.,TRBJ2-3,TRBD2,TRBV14,TGTGCCAGCAGCCAACCTAGGGGGACTAGCGGGAGACATACGCAGTATTTT,CASSQPRGTSGRHTQYF
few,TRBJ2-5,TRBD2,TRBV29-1,TGCAGCGTGGGACTAGCGGGAGTATGGGAGACCCAGTACTTC,CSVGLAGVWETQYF
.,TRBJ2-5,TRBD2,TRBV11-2,TGTGCCAGCAGCTTAGCCGGGACTAGAACTACCTCGCAGTACTTC,CASSLAGTRTTSQYF
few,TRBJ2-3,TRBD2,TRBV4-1,TGCGCCAGCAGCCAAGCCAGCGGGGGTGTAGATACGCAGTATTTT,CASSQASGGVDTQYF
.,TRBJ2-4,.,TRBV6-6,TGTGCCAGCAAACAACATAGCTGGGGGGCCAAAAACATTCAGTACTTC,CASKQHSWGAKNIQYF
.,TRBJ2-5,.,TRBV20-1,TGCAGTGCCCCGACAAATTTCGGACAAGAGACCCAGTACTTC,CSAPTNFGQETQYF
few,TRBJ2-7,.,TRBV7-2,TGTGCCAGCAGCTTACGGGACCACTCCTACGAGCAGTACTTC,CASSLRDHSYEQYF
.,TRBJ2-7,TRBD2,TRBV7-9,TGTGCCAGCAGCTTTTCTAGCGGGCCTTCCTACGAGCAGTACTTC,CASSFSSGPSYEQYF
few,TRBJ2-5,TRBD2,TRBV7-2,TGTGCCAGCAGCCCCAGGACTAGCGCACAAGAGACCCAGTACTTC,CASSPRTSAQETQYF
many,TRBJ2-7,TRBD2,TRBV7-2,TGTGCCAGCAGCTTAGTGAGCGGGGGTACCTACGAGCAGTACTTC,CASSLVSGGTYEQYF
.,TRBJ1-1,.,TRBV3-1,TGTGCCAGCAGCCAGAGGGCTGAAGCTTTCTTT,CASSQRAEAFF
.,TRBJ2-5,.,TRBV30,TGTGCCTGGGCGACAGCCCCGCTTGCCCAGTACTTC,CAWATAPLAQYF
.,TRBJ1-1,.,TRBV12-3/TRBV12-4,TGTGCCAGCCTCAGGAGCACTGAAGCTTTCTTT,CASLRSTEAFF
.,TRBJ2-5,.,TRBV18,TGTGCCAGCTCACGGAATGAGACCCAGTACTTC,CASSRNETQYF
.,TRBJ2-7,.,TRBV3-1,TGTGCCAGCAGCACAGGCGGGATCAGAGGGGGCTACGAGCAGTACTTC,CASSTGGIRGGYEQYF
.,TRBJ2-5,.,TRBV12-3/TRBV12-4,TGTGCCAGCAGGGACCCATGGGTAGAGACCCAGTACTTC,CASRDPWVETQYF
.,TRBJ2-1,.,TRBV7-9,TGTGCCAGCAGCCTCACACTTGGGACGGTAAAGCAGTTCTTC,CASSLTLGTVKQFF
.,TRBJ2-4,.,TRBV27,TGTGCCACCAGAGGGCGCACCATAGCCAAAAACATTCAGTACTTC,CATRGRTIAKNIQYF
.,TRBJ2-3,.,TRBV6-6,TGTGCCAGGCAGCTAGCGAGTATTACAGATACGCAGTATTTT,CARQLASITDTQYF
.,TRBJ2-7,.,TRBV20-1,TGCAGTACCCAAATCCCAGGGGCCCGCTACGAGCAGTACTTC,CSTQIPGARYEQYF
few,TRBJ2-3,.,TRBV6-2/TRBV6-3,TGTGCCAGCAGTTTCCGGCTCGATACGCAGTATTTT,CASSFRLDTQYF
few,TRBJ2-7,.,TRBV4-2,TGTGCCAGCAGCCAAGCCGACAGTCCCGGCTACGAGCAGTACTTC,CASSQADSPGYEQYF
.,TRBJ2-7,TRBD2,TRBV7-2,TGTGCCAGCAGCTTAGTCCCTAGCGGGACCTCCTACAATGAGCAGTACTTC,CASSLVPSGTSYNEQYF
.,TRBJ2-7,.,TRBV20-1,TGCAGTGCTAAAGGACTTATGGGATACGAGCAGTACTTC,CSAKGLMGYEQYF
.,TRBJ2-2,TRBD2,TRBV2,TGTGCCAGCGGGACCCCAGTAGCGGGGTGGGACACCGGGGAGCTGTTTTTT,CASGTPVAGWDTGELFF
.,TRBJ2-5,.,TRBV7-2,TGTGCCAGCAGGAGAGTGGGGGCAGGAGAGACCCAGTACTTC,CASRRVGAGETQYF
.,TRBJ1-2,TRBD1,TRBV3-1,TGTGCCAGCAGCCACTACCTCAGGGGACAGGGGACTAACTATGGCTACACCTTC,CASSHYLRGQGTNYGYTF
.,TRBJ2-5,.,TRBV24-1,TGTGCCATCAGTGCCCCCGGACAGCAAGAGACCCAGTACTTC,CAISAPGQQETQYF
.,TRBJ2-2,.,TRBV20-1,TGCAGTGCTAGAGCAGGGTCCGGGGAGCTGTTTTTT,CSARAGSGELFF
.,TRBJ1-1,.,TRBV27,TGTGCCAGCAGTTTTATCGGGGGTCACGGCACTGAAGCTTTCTTT,CASSFIGGHGTEAFF
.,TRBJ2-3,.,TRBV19,TGTGCCAGTAATGTTCAGGGAAAGATCACAGATACGCAGTATTTT,CASNVQGKITDTQYF
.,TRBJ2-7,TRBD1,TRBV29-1,TGCAGCGCTCGTAGGGGACAGGGGTACGAGCAGTACTTC,CSARRGQGYEQYF
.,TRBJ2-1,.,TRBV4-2,TGTGCCAGCAGCCAAGTTAGGTGGCGGGATTCCCCCGGTGAGCAGTTCTTC,CASSQVRWRDSPGEQFF
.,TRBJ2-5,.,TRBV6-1,TGTGCCAGCAGTGAAGCTGTGCCGTTAAAGCTGGAGACCCAGTACTTC,CASSEAVPLKLETQYF
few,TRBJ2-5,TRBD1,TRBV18,TGTGCCAGCTCGCCCGACAGGGGACGTCGGGAGACCCAGTACTTC,CASSPDRGRRETQYF
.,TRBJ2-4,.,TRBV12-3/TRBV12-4,TGTGCCAGCACACAACAGGGAGTCCAAAACATTCAGTACTTC,CASTQQGVQNIQYF
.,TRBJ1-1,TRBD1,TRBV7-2,TGTGCCAGCAGCCCGGCACAGGGGGGTTGGAGTGACACTGAAGCTTTCTTT,CASSPAQGGWSDTEAFF
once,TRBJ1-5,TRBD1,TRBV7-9,TGTGCCAGCAGCCCTACCGCTTCGTGGGGACAGGGGCCTCAGCCCCAGCATTTT,CASSPTASWGQGPQPQHF
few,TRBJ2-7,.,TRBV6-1,TGTGCCAGCAGTGAAGGAGAGGGGCCCTACGAGCAGTACTTC,CASSEGEGPYEQYF
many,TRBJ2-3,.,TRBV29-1,TGCAGCGTGACAGGCCTCGATACGCAGTATTTT,CSVTGLDTQYF
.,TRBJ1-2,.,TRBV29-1,TGCAGCGTTGAAGATACAGGGAACTATGGCTACACCTTC,CSVEDTGNYGYTF
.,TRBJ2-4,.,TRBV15,TGTGCCACCAGCAGAGATACGGGAAATGGGTACTTC,CATSRDTGNGYF
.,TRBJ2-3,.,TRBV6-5,TGTGCCAGCAGTAGACAGGACTCCCCAGATACGCAGTATTTT,CASSRQDSPDTQYF
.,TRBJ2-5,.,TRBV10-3,TGTGCCATCAACCGACTAGGCAAGCAGTACTTC,CAINRLGKQYF
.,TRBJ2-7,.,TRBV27,TGTGCCAGCAGTTTTGCGACAGCCTCCTACGAGCAGTACTTC,CASSFATASYEQYF
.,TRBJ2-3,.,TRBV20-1,TGCAGTGCTAGAGAGGCATACACGCAGTATTTT,CSAREAYTQYF